The clone carrying this T cell receptor beta chain was seen a few times. This sample is part of a study of neurological immune-mediated disorders. Time point here: longitudinal time-point 1 (baseline). MiXCR was run by TCRdb on the 5' RACE reads, yielding one entry per CDR3 protein. The sample includes some 71,000 distinct CDR3 sequences, roughly 10% of them seen just once. The germline V gene encodes CDR1 SEHNR and CDR2 FQNEAQ (reference sequence). The CDR3 has 13 residues. With 5 bases clipped from V and 3 bases from J, the junction kept 4 bases outside the gene matches. This chain links TRBV7-9 with TRBJ2-7; 7 nucleotides align to TRBD1. The sequenced sample consisted of PBMCs. This TCR derives from a man between 25 and 39 years old in good health. This CDR3 is CASSQGQYYEQYF. CDR3 nucleotide sequence: TGTGCCAGCAGCCAGGGACAGTACTACGAGCAGTACTTC.